The clone carrying this TCR beta chain was seen more than once but under ten times. The sample is drawn from a study of blood T cell repertoires in COVID-19. Study-wide context: Samples taken during acute and convalescent COVID-19 were collected in the United States, Italy and Spain.

As handled by the study authors: Scientists estimated how many nucleated cells there were by amplifying reference gene primers. Only in-frame clones appear in the TCRdb table, and some are missing; sequencing was by immunoSEQ multiplex PCR. The V and J calls and clone size were taken over from that table, and D and trimming were inferred from the DNA. This sample carries 220,000 or so clones, 85% to 90% of them seen once, and the ten largest clones take around 0.85%. CDR1 is LNHDA, CDR2 SQIVND, per germline (reference sequence). V dropped 3 bases and J dropped 6 bases, with 11 bases sitting between them. This CDR3 spans 13 amino acids. The cohort comprised adults aged roughly 18 to 95 years residing in some 24 US areas.

The sample was PBMCs or T cells enriched from blood (not recorded which). This sequence was found in a man aged 50 to 60 who had been exposed to COVID-19. The chain uses TRBV19 and TRBJ1-2; D not resolved. CDR3 amino acids: CASSISGINGYTF. The DNA for the CDR3 is TGTGCCAGTAGTATCTCAGGTATTAATGGCTACACCTTC.